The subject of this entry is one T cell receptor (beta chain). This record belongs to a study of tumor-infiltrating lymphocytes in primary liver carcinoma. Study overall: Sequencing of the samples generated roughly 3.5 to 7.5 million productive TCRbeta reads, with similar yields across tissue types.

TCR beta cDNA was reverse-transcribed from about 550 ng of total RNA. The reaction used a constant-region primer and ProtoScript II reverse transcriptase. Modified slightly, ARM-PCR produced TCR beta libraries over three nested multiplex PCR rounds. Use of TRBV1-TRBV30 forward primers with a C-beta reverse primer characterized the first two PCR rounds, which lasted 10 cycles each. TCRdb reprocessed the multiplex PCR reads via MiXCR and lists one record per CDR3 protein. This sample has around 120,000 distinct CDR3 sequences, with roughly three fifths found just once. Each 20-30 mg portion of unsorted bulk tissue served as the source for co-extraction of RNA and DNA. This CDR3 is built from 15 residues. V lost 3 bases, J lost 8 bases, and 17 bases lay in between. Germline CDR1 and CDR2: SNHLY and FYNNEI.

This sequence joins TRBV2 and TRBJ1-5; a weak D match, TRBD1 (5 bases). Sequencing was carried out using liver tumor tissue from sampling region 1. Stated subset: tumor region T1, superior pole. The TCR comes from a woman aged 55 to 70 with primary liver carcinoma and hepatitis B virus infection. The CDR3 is CASSDSGSELKPQHF. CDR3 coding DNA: TGTGCCAGCAGTGATTCAGGGTCAGAATTAAAGCCCCAGCATTTT.